What follows are 26 T cell receptor beta chains derived from one specimen sequenced in a study of T-cell memory formation after mild COVID-19. TCRdb passed the 5' RACE reads through MiXCR, listing each CDR3 protein once. Here the sample spans hundreds of thousands of distinct CDR3 sequences, around 20% being singletons. The sequencing sample was made of PBMCs or a T cell subset sorted from them (not recorded which). These receptors were taken from an adult woman who had mild COVID-19 (a few samples of this study predate the infection). Cell type and time point are not known.

V and J are TRBV11-2 and TRBJ2-2, with 13 nucleotides matching TRBD2. Germline V lookup: CDR1 SGHAT, CDR2 FQNNGV. CDR3 length: 16 amino acids. With V trimmed by 4 bases and J by 1 base, 0 bases remained unmatched. The CDR3 region has the DNA TGTGCCAGCAGCTGGACTAGCGGGAGGAACACCGGGGAGCTGTTTTTT. This codes for CASSWTSGRNTGELFF.

The rearrangement links TRBV11-2 to TRBJ2-1; 9 nucleotides match TRBD2. The CDR3 runs to 15 residues. The J segment lost 5 bases and the V segment lost 6 bases, leaving 8 bases of the junction unmatched. CDR1 and CDR2 (germline): SGHAT, FQNNGV. DNA of the CDR3: TGTGCCAGCAGGTCGATAGCGGGAGTCCACAATGAGCAGTTCTTC. Its translation is CASRSIAGVHNEQFF.

The table lists this clonotype with a few counts. J is TRBJ1-4 and V is TRBV27; 7 nucleotides match TRBD1. V shed 5 bases and J 8 bases; nucleotides not matched to a gene: 8. The CDR3 runs 14 residues. CDR1 and CDR2 (germline): MNHEY, SMNVEV (reference sequence). CDR3 nucleotide sequence: TGTGCCAGCAGTCGAGACAGGGCAGGGGAAAAACTGTTTTTT. This encodes CASSRDRAGEKLFF.

The chain couples TRBV5-1 to TRBJ1-1; 10 bases agree with TRBD1. Losses at the gene ends were 4 bases for V and 0 bases for J; bases not matched to a gene: 3. Germline V gene lookup returns CDR1 SGHRS and CDR2 YFSETQ. The CDR3 runs to 15 residues. The CDR3 coding sequence is TGCGCCAGCAGCGAGGGACAGGGGATGAACACTGAAGCTTTCTTT. It codes for CASSEGQGMNTEAFF.

This sequence joins TRBV7-9 and TRBJ1-2; D is undetermined. Trimming left V 8 bases short and J 2 bases short, with 12 bases between. CDR1 is SEHNR and CDR2 is FQNEAQ in the germline V gene (reference sequence). The CDR3 totals 13 residues. CDR3 region: CASWLPGNYGYTF. Written as DNA, the CDR3 is TGTGCCAGCTGGCTACCAGGAAACTATGGCTACACCTTC.

This chain joins TRBV29-1 and TRBJ1-2; D not certain. There are 11 residues in the CDR3. V lost 7 bases and J 6 bases, leaving 12 bases between the germline ends. Germline V gene data show CDR1 as SQVTM and CDR2 as ANQGSEA. CDR3 protein: CSAPLVNGYTF. The CDR3 DNA sequence: TGCAGCGCCCCCCTCGTCAATGGCTACACCTTC.

This clonotype was seen just once. The genes are TRBV7-9 and TRBJ1-3, with a weak D call TRBD1 (6 bases). V was pared by 5 bases and J by 4 bases, with 15 bases between. There are 15 residues in the CDR3. Germline loops: CDR1 SEHNR, CDR2 FQNEAQ (reference sequence). The CDR3 is CASSGGGAGGNTIYF. The CDR3 DNA reads TGTGCCAGCAGCGGCGGGGGCGCTGGGGGAAACACCATATATTTT. The full variable domain, in which reference TRBV7-9 and TRBJ1-3 provide the parts outside the CDR3, is DTGVSQNPRHKITKRGQNVTFRCDPISEHNRLYWYRQTLGQGPEFLTYFQNEAQLEKSRLLSDRFSAERPKGSFSTLEIQRTEQGDSAMYLCASSGGGAGGNTIYFGEGSWLTVV.

The chain couples TRBV7-9 to TRBJ1-1, with D tentatively TRBD1 (5 bases). V lost 5 bases and J lost 4, with 14 bases in between. The CDR3 has 14 amino acids. CDR1 is SEHNR and CDR2 is FQNEAQ in the germline V gene (reference sequence). DNA of the CDR3: TGTGCCAGCAGCCTAAGGGACGGTACCACTGAAGCTTTCTTT. This sequence encodes CASSLRDGTTEAFF. Full variable domain (rest looked up from reference TRBV7-9 and TRBJ1-1): DTGVSQNPRHKITKRGQNVTFRCDPISEHNRLYWYRQTLGQGPEFLTYFQNEAQLEKSRLLSDRFSAERPKGSFSTLEIQRTEQGDSAMYLCASSLRDGTTEAFFGQGTRLTVV.

This clonotype was seen a handful of times. V usage is TRBV20-1 and J usage is TRBJ2-2; D ambiguous. The CDR3 covers 12 residues. The V gene lost 0 bases and the J gene lost 8 bases, with 7 bases spanning the gap. Germline values: CDR1 DFQATT, CDR2 SNEGSKA (reference sequence). In nucleotides, the CDR3 is TGCAGTGCTAGAGACTTTATTGGGGAGCTGTTTTTT. Its translation: CSARDFIGELFF.

The chain links TRBV2 to TRBJ2-7, with TRBD2 matching 10 bases. The J segment lost 3 bases and the V segment lost 3 bases, leaving 14 bases of the junction unmatched. The CDR3 contains 18 residues. Germline CDR1 SNHLY, CDR2 FYNNEI. For the CDR3, the DNA is TGTGCCAGCAGTGATAGCCTAGCGGGGGCTCGGGTTAACTACGAGCAGTACTTC. The encoded protein is CASSDSLAGARVNYEQYF. Using reference TRBV2 and TRBJ2-7 for the parts outside the CDR3, the full variable domain is EPEVTQTPSHQVTQMGQEVILRCVPISNHLYFYWYRQILGQKVEFLVSFYNNEISEKSEIFDDQFSVERPDGSNFTLKIRSTKLEDSAMYFCASSDSLAGARVNYEQYFGPGTRLTVT.

This chain links TRBV3-1 with TRBJ1-1; D is unresolved. Trimming removed 5 bases from V and 0 bases from J, with 7 bases in between. The CDR3 has 13 residues. Germline V gene data show CDR1 as LGHDT and CDR2 as YNNKEL (reference sequence). CDR3 region: CASSATVNTEAFF. CDR3 DNA sequence: TGTGCCAGCAGCGCTACGGTGAACACTGAAGCTTTCTTT.

This rearrangement joins TRBV20-1 to TRBJ2-7; D uncertain. The V and J ends lost 4 bases and 2 bases respectively, with 12 bases between them. CDR1 and CDR2 from the germline V gene are DFQATT and SNEGSKA (reference sequence). The CDR3 loop spans 13 amino acids. CDR3 residues: CSANRPATYEQYF. Here the CDR3 DNA reads TGCAGTGCTAATCGGCCGGCAACCTACGAGCAGTACTTC.

This chain links TRBV27 with TRBJ1-2; 8 bases are shared with TRBD1. CDR3 length: 15 residues. Germline CDR1 is MNHEY and CDR2 is SMNVEV (reference sequence). V gave up 6 bases and J gave up 7 bases; unmatched junction bases: 13. In DNA, the CDR3 is TGTGCCAGCAGAAGACCCGGACAGGGTTTGGGTGGCTACACCTTC. Translating gives CASRRPGQGLGGYTF.

The sample holds many counts of this clonotype. The genes are TRBV15 and TRBJ2-4; D is perhaps TRBD2 (5 bases). Germline V gene sequence: CDR1 LNHNV, CDR2 YYDKDF (reference sequence). This CDR3 is 14 amino acids long. Trimming stripped 9 bases from V and 0 bases from J, with 12 bases between. In DNA, the CDR3 is TGTGCCACGGACTCTGGGATAGCCAAAAACATTCAGTACTTC. Amino acids: CATDSGIAKNIQYF.

This clonotype has only a few counts. The chain recombines TRBV5-6 with TRBJ2-2; D gene ambiguous. Per the germline V gene, CDR1 is SGHDT and CDR2 is YYEEEE. V lost 0 bases and J 6 bases, leaving 9 bases between the germline ends. The length of the CDR3 is 14 residues. CDR3 nucleotide sequence: TGTGCCAGCAGCTTGGGCGCGCGAGCCGGGGAGCTGTTTTTT. The encoded protein is CASSLGARAGELFF.

This clonotype was seen only a few times. This chain joins TRBV5-1 and TRBJ2-3; D is unresolved. Trimming pared 0 bases from V and 4 bases from J, leaving 6 bases between. Per germline, CDR1 SGHRS and CDR2 YFSETQ. The CDR3 has 13 residues. The CDR3 loop is CASSLGSPDTQYF. Written as DNA, the CDR3 is TGCGCCAGCAGCTTGGGGAGCCCAGATACGCAGTATTTT.

This clonotype was observed a few times. This chain uses TRBV20-1 with TRBJ1-3; D unclear. Germline CDR1 reads DFQATT; CDR2 reads SNEGSKA (reference sequence). Deletions cut 4 bases from V and 0 bases from J, with 10 bases between. This CDR3 has 14 amino acids. The CDR3 protein is CSAISDGSGNTIYF. DNA for the CDR3: TGCAGTGCTATCTCCGACGGCTCTGGAAACACCATATATTTT.

The chain carries TRBV5-6 and TRBJ1-1; 7 bases align to TRBD1. With 2 bases clipped from V and 1 base from J, the junction kept 5 bases outside the gene matches. The CDR3 extends over 15 amino acids. Germline CDR1 is SGHDT and CDR2 is YYEEEE. The CDR3 bases are TGTGCCAGCAGCTTCTCCGGGACAGCGAACACTGAAGCTTTCTTT. It translates to CASSFSGTANTEAFF.

This clonotype has a handful of counts. The chain carries TRBV12-3 or TRBV12-4 and TRBJ2-2; 7 bases fit TRBD1. This CDR3 has 21 amino acids. The trim removed 6 bases at V and 1 base at J, leaving 23 bases unmatched. The DNA for the CDR3 is TGTGCCAGCAGGTTGGCCGTTCAGAGGGGGCTCACAGTAAAGAACACCGGGGAGCTGTTTTTT. Translation gives CASRLAVQRGLTVKNTGELFF.

The gene calls are TRBV7-2 and TRBJ2-7; 12 nucleotides line up with TRBD2. This CDR3 spans 16 amino acids. The V gene's germline CDR1 is SGHTA and CDR2 FQGNSA. Trimming removed 5 bases from V and 5 bases from J; junction bases left unmatched: 10. CDR3 amino acids: CASSRTLAGGPNEQYF. The CDR3 nucleotides are TGTGCCAGCAGCCGAACTCTAGCGGGAGGGCCTAACGAGCAGTACTTC.

This clonotype has a count of ten or more. The CDR3 region is CASSLERAKNIQYF. CDR3 nucleotide sequence: TGTGCCAGCAGCCTAGAAAGAGCCAAAAACATTCAGTACTTC. The chain recombines TRBV11-1 with TRBJ2-4; no clear D. CDR3 size: 14 residues. Trimming removed 5 bases at V and 0 bases at J, with 8 bases between. Germline-derived CDR1 and CDR2 are SGHAT and FQDESV (reference sequence).

The chain has TRBV29-1 and TRBJ1-2; D is uncertain. Germline loops: CDR1 SQVTM, CDR2 ANQGSEA. The ends were cut back, 8 bases at V and 1 base at J, with 11 bases in the middle. This CDR3 is built from 12 residues. The CDR3 DNA reads TGCAGCACCAGCCTCCTTAACTATGGCTACACCTTC. Encoded protein: CSTSLLNYGYTF.

This chain links TRBV20-1 with TRBJ2-3; D remains unclear. Germline assignment: CDR1 DFQATT and CDR2 SNEGSKA (reference sequence). CDR3 length: 14 amino acids. The germline V and J ends were trimmed by 6 bases and 2 bases, with 15 bases remaining between them. In nucleotides, the CDR3 is TGCAGTGCCCACCGGAGCGTTGACACAGATACGCAGTATTTT. The encoded protein is CSAHRSVDTDTQYF.

This clonotype was observed a handful of times. In DNA form, the CDR3 reads TGTGCCAGCAGCCCCTTCGTATGGCAGGGGGTACTATGGGACCAGTACTTC. As protein: CASSPFVWQGVLWDQYF. This sequence joins TRBV7-2 and TRBJ2-5; 7 nucleotides line up with TRBD1. The CDR3 loop spans 17 amino acids. Per germline, CDR1 SGHTA and CDR2 FQGNSA. V lost 5 bases, J lost 10 bases, and 22 bases stayed unmatched.

This chain joins TRBV5-1 and TRBJ1-1; 9 nucleotides line up with TRBD1. Germline V gene data show CDR1 as SGHRS and CDR2 as YFSETQ. Unmatched junction bases numbered 9, after V lost 5 bases and J lost 1 base. This CDR3 comprises 16 residues. In DNA form, the CDR3 reads TGCGCCAGCAGGGTCCCGGGACAGGGACCGAACACTGAAGCTTTCTTT. Amino acid sequence: CASRVPGQGPNTEAFF.

V is TRBV5-5 and J is TRBJ1-1, with D possibly matching TRBD1 (5 bases). Germline V gives CDR1 SGHKS, CDR2 YYEKEE (reference sequence). The CDR3 has 16 residues. The V end lost 4 bases, the J end lost 8 bases, and 24 bases lay between the germline ends. The CDR3 nucleotides read TGTGCCAGCAGCGTATTTGGGGCTGGGGGGGTGATGGAAGCTTTCTTT. Translating it yields CASSVFGAGGVMEAFF.